This is a list of T cell receptor beta chains from one sample in a study of cytomegalovirus exposure and HLA in healthy donors. Sequenced by immunoSEQ multiplex PCR; TCRdb stores in-frame clones only, minus some. The sample records under 70,000 clones, around 67% being singletons. Sequencing used PBMCs. The source of these receptors is a woman in her 30s in good health and CMV-seronegative. Each CDR3 is given with its conserved first and last residue. D genes are given only for firm matches. Part of the rows lack a size; the others show once, few, many or a class for expanded clones.

V: TRBV6-4
length: 15
size: once
D: TRBD2
J: TRBJ2-3
CDR3: CASSDKASGADTQYF
DNA: TGTGCCAGCAGTGACAAGGCTAGCGGGGCAGATACGCAGTATTTT

V: TRBV7-3
length: 15
size: .
D: TRBD1
J: TRBJ2-7
CDR3: CASSLTGTDNYEQYF
DNA: TGTGCCAGCAGCTTAACCGGGACAGATAACTACGAGCAGTACTTC

V: TRBV7-9
length: 11
size: .
D: .
J: TRBJ2-3
CDR3: CASSHTDTQYF
DNA: TGTGCCAGCAGCCATACAGATACGCAGTATTTT

V: TRBV11-2
length: 13
size: few
D: TRBD1
J: TRBJ1-2
CDR3: CASSLGQDYGYTF
DNA: TGTGCCAGCAGCTTGGGACAGGACTATGGCTACACCTTC

V: TRBV18
length: 15
size: once
D: .
J: TRBJ1-4
CDR3: CASSPRMAGEGKLFF
DNA: TGTGCCAGCTCACCACGGATGGCAGGGGAAGGAAAACTGTTTTTT

V: TRBV7-2
length: 13
size: .
D: TRBD2
J: TRBJ2-7
CDR3: CASSPGGPYEQYF
DNA: TGTGCCAGCAGCCCGGGGGGGCCTTACGAGCAGTACTTC

V: TRBV5-4
length: 14
size: few
D: .
J: TRBJ1-1
CDR3: CASSLEAMNTEAFF
DNA: TGTGCCAGCAGCTTGGAAGCCATGAACACTGAAGCTTTCTTT

V: TRBV29-1
length: 13
size: .
D: .
J: TRBJ1-1
CDR3: CSVERQRNTEAFF
DNA: TGCAGCGTTGAAAGACAAAGGAACACTGAAGCTTTCTTT

V: TRBV19
length: 12
size: .
D: .
J: TRBJ1-2
CDR3: CASSLGASGYTF
DNA: TGTGCCAGTAGTTTGGGGGCGAGTGGCTACACCTTC

V: TRBV9
length: 17
size: .
D: .
J: TRBJ1-2
CDR3: CASSVGVLEASTGGYTF
DNA: TGTGCCAGCAGCGTAGGAGTTTTAGAGGCCTCTACTGGGGGCTACACCTTC

V: TRBV4-3
length: 16
size: .
D: TRBD2
J: TRBJ2-5
CDR3: CASSQDGASGGETQYF
DNA: TGCGCCAGCAGCCAAGATGGGGCTAGCGGGGGAGAGACCCAGTACTTC

V: TRBV2
length: 14
size: .
D: TRBD1
J: TRBJ2-7
CDR3: CASTGQESSYEQYF
DNA: TGTGCCAGCACCGGACAGGAGAGCTCCTACGAGCAGTACTTC

V: TRBV5-6
length: 17
size: .
D: TRBD2
J: TRBJ2-5
CDR3: CASSLATSGGVQETQYF
DNA: TGTGCCAGCAGCTTGGCGACTAGCGGGGGGGTTCAAGAGACCCAGTACTTC

V: TRBV2
length: 12
size: once
D: .
J: TRBJ1-1
CDR3: CASKPQNTEAFF
DNA: TGTGCCAGCAAGCCCCAGAACACTGAAGCTTTCTTT

V: TRBV5-1
length: 18
size: .
D: TRBD1
J: TRBJ1-2
CDR3: CASSLRSSRDRGGYGYTF
DNA: TGCGCCAGCAGCTTGCGGTCGAGCCGGGACAGGGGTGGGTATGGCTACACCTTC

V: TRBV6-1
length: 15
size: .
D: .
J: TRBJ1-5
CDR3: CASSTRTDGNQPQHF
DNA: TGTGCCAGCAGTACCCGGACAGATGGCAATCAGCCCCAGCATTTT

V: TRBV28
length: 11
size: .
D: .
J: TRBJ1-5
CDR3: CASRTTGPQHF
DNA: TGTGCCAGCAGAACGACTGGACCCCAGCATTTT

V: TRBV19
length: 15
size: .
D: .
J: TRBJ2-6
CDR3: CASSRRGMGANVLTF
DNA: TGTGCCAGTAGTCGTCGAGGGATGGGGGCCAACGTCCTGACTTTC

V: TRBV6-5
length: 15
size: .
D: TRBD1
J: TRBJ2-7
CDR3: CASSYPGQGVYEQYF
DNA: TGTGCCAGCAGTTACCCGGGACAGGGGGTCTACGAGCAGTACTTC

V: TRBV15
length: 15
size: .
D: .
J: TRBJ2-1
CDR3: CATSRDSTPGNEQFF
DNA: TGTGCCACCAGCAGAGATAGTACCCCTGGCAATGAGCAGTTCTTC

V: TRBV7-7
length: 16
size: .
D: TRBD2
J: TRBJ2-5
CDR3: CASSTSRGTSGETQYF
DNA: TGTGCCAGCAGCACTAGTCGAGGGACTAGCGGAGAGACCCAGTACTTC

V: TRBV4-3
length: 16
size: .
D: TRBD1
J: TRBJ2-7
CDR3: CASSQGPGTGGHEQYF
DNA: TGCGCCAGCAGCCAAGGTCCCGGGACAGGGGGTCACGAGCAGTACTTC

V: TRBV18
length: 14
size: .
D: TRBD2
J: TRBJ2-7
CDR3: CASSEGLARDEQYF
DNA: TGTGCCAGTTCAGAGGGACTAGCGAGGGACGAGCAGTACTTC

V: TRBV7-2
length: 16
size: .
D: TRBD2
J: TRBJ2-7
CDR3: CASSLIGRAGGDEQYF
DNA: TGTGCCAGCAGCTTAATCGGCCGAGCGGGGGGCGACGAGCAGTACTTC

V: TRBV19
length: 14
size: .
D: TRBD1
J: TRBJ1-5
CDR3: CASSRQGRNQPQHF
DNA: TGTGCCAGTAGTAGACAGGGGCGCAATCAGCCCCAGCATTTT

V: TRBV28
length: 14
size: .
D: TRBD2
J: TRBJ2-7
CDR3: CASSLGTISNEQYF
DNA: TGTGCCAGCAGTTTGGGGACTATTAGTAACGAGCAGTACTTC

V: TRBV7-2
length: 12
size: .
D: TRBD2
J: TRBJ2-3
CDR3: CASSLSGGPQYF
DNA: TGTGCCAGCAGCCTTAGCGGGGGTCCGCAGTATTTT

V: TRBV5-5
length: 14
size: .
D: .
J: TRBJ1-1
CDR3: CASSQEAGFTEAFF
DNA: TGTGCCAGCAGCCAAGAGGCAGGGTTCACTGAAGCTTTCTTT

V: TRBV5-5
length: 15
size: .
D: TRBD1
J: TRBJ1-5
CDR3: CASRPEQGAVQPQHF
DNA: TGTGCCAGCCGACCAGAACAGGGGGCGGTTCAGCCCCAGCATTTT

V: TRBV15
length: 15
size: .
D: .
J: TRBJ2-2
CDR3: CATSRARQTTGELFF
DNA: TGTGCCACCAGCAGAGCCAGACAGACCACCGGGGAGCTGTTTTTT